This T cell receptor beta chain emerged from a study of T cells in Graves' hyperthyroidism and ophthalmopathy. Study outcomes and limitations: Also found in blood were most expanded thyroid clonotypes above 0.001.

Ophthalmopathy patients all had a Clinical Activity Score of at least 3, a NOSPECS grade of at least 4 and disease under 3 months old. About 10 ml of fresh peripheral blood supplied the PBMCs. Regarding this clonotype: The antigen is undetermined.

Using RNA transcripts as the source, TCR beta CDR3 regions were amplified. Using the HTBI primer set, a first-round RT-PCR was run on the TCR CDR3. TCRdb processed the multiplex PCR reads anew with MiXCR; each CDR3 protein has one entry. The table includes around 530,000 distinct CDR3 sequences, approximately 17% detected once. Per germline, CDR1 SGHKS and CDR2 YYEKEE (reference sequence). The J segment lost 3 bases and the V segment lost 5 bases, leaving 6 bases of the junction unmatched. This CDR3 comprises 14 residues. Sequencing was done on a sample of blood. The genes are TRBV5-5 and TRBJ2-7; 9 bases align to TRBD1. The receptor's source is a woman younger than 30 with Graves' ophthalmopathy. The CDR3 region is CASRSGTGIYEQYF. The CDR3 DNA is TGTGCCAGCAGATCCGGGACAGGGATCTACGAGCAGTACTTC.